One sample yielded the 2 T cell receptor beta chains listed below, sequenced in a study of beta chain features in type 1 diabetes. Whole-study findings and limits: Patients with Type 1 diabetes showed moderately but significantly shorter TCRB CDR3s in all four CD4+ subsets.

Isolated RNA was reverse transcribed in full, so expressed TCRB transcripts were sequenced. Profiled with immunoSEQ multiplex PCR; TCRdb holds only in-frame clones, not every one. The table includes around 150,000 clones, about 8.1% detected once. What these receptors recognize is not known. Sequenced material: central memory CD4+ T cells from blood. The source is a woman aged 18-35 years with type 1 diabetes.

This chain uses TRBV10-3 with TRBJ2-1, with D maybe TRBD2 (5 bases). From germline, CDR1 is ENHRY and CDR2 SYGVKD. The CDR3 is 15 amino acids. Trimming cost V 3 bases and J 0 bases, with 9 bases left between them. The CDR3 nucleotides are TGTGCCATCAGTGACGGGGTTAGCTCCTACAATGAGCAGTTCTTC. It specifies CAISDGVSSYNEQFF.

This clone was seen a few times. The chain couples TRBV19 to TRBJ2-7; 9 nucleotides match TRBD2. Germline CDR1 is LNHDA and CDR2 is SQIVND (reference sequence). Unmatched junction bases numbered 3, after V lost 5 bases and J lost 4 bases. The CDR3 extends over 13 amino acids. The CDR3 nucleotides are TGTGCCAGTAGTGATAGCGGGGGATACGAGCAGTACTTC. This encodes CASSDSGGYEQYF.